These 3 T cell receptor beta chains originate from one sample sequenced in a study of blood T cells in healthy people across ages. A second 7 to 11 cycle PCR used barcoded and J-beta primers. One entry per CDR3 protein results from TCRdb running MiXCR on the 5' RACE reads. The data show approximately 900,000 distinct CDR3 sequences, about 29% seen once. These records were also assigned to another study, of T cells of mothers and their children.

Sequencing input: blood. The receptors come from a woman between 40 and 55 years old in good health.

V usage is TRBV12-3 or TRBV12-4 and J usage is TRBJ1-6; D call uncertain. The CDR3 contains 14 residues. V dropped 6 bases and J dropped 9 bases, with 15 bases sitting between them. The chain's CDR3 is CASSPSRGISPLHF. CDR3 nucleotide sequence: TGTGCCAGCAGCCCATCGAGAGGAATTTCACCCCTCCACTTT.

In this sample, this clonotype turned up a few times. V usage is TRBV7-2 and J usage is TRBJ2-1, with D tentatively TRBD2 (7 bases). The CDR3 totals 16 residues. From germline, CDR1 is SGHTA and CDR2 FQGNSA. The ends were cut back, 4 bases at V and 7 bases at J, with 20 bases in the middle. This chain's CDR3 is CASSYRWGGAGNEQFF. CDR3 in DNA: TGTGCCAGCAGCTACCGGTGGGGGGGGGCCGGGAATGAGCAGTTCTTC.

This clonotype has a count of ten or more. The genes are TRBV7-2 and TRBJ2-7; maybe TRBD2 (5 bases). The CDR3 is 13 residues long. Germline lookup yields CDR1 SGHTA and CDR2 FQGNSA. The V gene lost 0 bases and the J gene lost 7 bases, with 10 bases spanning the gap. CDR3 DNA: TGTGCCAGCAGCTTAGCGGAGGACGGTGAGCAGTACTTC. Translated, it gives CASSLAEDGEQYF.